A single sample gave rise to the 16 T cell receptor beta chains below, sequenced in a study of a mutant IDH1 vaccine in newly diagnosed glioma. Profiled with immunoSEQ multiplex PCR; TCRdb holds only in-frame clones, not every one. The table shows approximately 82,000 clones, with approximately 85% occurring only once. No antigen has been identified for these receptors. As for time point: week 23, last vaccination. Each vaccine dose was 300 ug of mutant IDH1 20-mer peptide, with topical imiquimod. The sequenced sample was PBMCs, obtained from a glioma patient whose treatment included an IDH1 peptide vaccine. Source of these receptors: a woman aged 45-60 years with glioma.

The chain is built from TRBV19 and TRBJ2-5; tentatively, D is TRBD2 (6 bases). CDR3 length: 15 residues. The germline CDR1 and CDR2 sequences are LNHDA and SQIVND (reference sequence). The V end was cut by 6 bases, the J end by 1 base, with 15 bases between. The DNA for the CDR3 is TGTGCCAGTAGGAAGGTCGGGACTTCCCAAGAGACCCAGTACTTC. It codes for CASRKVGTSQETQYF.

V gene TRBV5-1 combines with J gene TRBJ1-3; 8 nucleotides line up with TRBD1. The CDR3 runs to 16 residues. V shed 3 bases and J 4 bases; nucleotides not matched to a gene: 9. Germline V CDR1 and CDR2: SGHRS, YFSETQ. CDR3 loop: CASSSFQTGAGNTIYF. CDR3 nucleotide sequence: TGCGCCAGCAGCTCTTTCCAGACAGGGGCAGGAAACACCATATATTTT.

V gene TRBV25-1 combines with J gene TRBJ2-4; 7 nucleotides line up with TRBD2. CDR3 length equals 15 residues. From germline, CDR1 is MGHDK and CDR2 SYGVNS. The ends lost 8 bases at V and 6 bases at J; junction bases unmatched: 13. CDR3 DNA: TGTGCCAGCCGTGGGGGGGGGAGAGTTACAAACATTCAGTACTTC. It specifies CASRGGGRVTNIQYF.

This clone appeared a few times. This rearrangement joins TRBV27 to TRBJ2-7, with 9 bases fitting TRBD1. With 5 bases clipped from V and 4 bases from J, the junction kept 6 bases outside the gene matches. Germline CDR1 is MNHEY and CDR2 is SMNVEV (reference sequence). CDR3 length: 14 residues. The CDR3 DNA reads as TGTGCCAGCAGTCTTCACAGGGGGCAGTACGAGCAGTACTTC. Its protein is CASSLHRGQYEQYF.

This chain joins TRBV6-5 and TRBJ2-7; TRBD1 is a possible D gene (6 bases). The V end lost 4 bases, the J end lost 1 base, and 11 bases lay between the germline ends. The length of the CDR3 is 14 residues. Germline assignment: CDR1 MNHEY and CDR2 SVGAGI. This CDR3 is CASSSQGQSYEQYF. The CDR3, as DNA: TGTGCCAGCAGTTCTCAAGGACAGTCCTACGAGCAGTACTTC.

In DNA, the CDR3 is TGTGCCAGCAGTCGGACACCTACCTACGAGCAGTACTTC. As protein: CASSRTPTYEQYF. The rearrangement uses TRBV28 and TRBJ2-7; the D gene is possibly TRBD1 (5 bases). This CDR3 has 13 residues. With 5 bases removed from V and 2 bases from J, the gap between germline ends came to 10 bases. Germline V gene sequence: CDR1 MDHEN, CDR2 SYDVKM.

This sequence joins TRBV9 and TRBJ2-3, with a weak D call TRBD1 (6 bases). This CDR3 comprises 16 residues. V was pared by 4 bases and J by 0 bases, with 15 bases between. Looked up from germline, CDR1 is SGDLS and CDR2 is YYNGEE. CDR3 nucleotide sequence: TGTGCCAGCAGCCCCGGACAGATTAAGAGCACAGATACGCAGTATTTT. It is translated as CASSPGQIKSTDTQYF.

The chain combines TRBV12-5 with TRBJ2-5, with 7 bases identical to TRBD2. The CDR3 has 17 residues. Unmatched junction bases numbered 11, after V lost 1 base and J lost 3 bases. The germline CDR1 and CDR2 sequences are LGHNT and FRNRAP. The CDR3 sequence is CASGLAPSGAREETQYF. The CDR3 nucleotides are TGTGCTAGTGGTTTGGCCCCTAGCGGCGCAAGGGAAGAGACCCAGTACTTC.

The CDR3 reads CASSSKRDGIRYNEQFF. The DNA for the CDR3 is TGTGCCAGCAGCTCGAAGAGGGACGGGATTCGATACAATGAGCAGTTCTTC. This sequence joins TRBV11-2 and TRBJ2-1, with D perhaps TRBD1 or TRBD2 (5 bases each). Trimming removed 4 bases from V and 4 bases from J, with 20 bases in between. This CDR3 is built from 17 residues. Per the germline V gene, CDR1 is SGHAT and CDR2 is FQNNGV. Together with reference TRBV11-2 and TRBJ2-1, the CDR3 gives the full variable domain: EAGVAQSPRYKIIEKRQSVAFWCNPISGHATLYWYQQILGQGPKLLIQFQNNGVVDDSQLPKDRFSAERLKGVDSTLKIQPAKLEDSAVYLCASSSKRDGIRYNEQFFGPGTRLTVL.

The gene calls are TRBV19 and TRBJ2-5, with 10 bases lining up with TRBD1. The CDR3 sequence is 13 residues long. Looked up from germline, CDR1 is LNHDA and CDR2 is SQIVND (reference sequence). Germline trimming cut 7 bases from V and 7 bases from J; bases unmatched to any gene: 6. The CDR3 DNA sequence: TGTGCCAGTAAGGGACAGGGGATTCGGACCCAGTACTTC. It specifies CASKGQGIRTQYF.

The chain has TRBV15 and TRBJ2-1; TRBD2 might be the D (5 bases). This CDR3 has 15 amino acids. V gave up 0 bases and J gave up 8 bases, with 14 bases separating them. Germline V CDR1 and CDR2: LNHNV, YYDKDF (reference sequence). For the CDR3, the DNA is TGTGCCACCAGCAGAGATTTCGGACTTCCCCATGAGCAGTTCTTC. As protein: CATSRDFGLPHEQFF.

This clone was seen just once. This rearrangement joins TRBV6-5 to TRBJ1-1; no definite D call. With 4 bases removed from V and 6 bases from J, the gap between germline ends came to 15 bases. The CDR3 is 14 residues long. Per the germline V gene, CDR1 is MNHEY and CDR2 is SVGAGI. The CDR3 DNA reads TGTGCCAGCAGTTTACCGGGAGGCTGGGCTGAAGCTTTCTTT. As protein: CASSLPGGWAEAFF.

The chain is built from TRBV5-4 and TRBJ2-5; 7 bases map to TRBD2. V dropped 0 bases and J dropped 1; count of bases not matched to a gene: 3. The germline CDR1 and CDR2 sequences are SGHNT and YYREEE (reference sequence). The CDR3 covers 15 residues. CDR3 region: CASSLERGRQETQYF. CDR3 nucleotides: TGTGCCAGCAGCTTGGAGCGGGGTCGCCAAGAGACCCAGTACTTC.

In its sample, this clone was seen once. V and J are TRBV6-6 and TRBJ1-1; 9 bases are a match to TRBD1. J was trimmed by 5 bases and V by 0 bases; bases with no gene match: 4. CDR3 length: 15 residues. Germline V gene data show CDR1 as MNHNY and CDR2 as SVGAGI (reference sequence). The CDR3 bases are TGTGCCAGCAGTTACTCAACAGGGGGCTTGACTGAAGCTTTCTTT. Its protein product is CASSYSTGGLTEAFF.

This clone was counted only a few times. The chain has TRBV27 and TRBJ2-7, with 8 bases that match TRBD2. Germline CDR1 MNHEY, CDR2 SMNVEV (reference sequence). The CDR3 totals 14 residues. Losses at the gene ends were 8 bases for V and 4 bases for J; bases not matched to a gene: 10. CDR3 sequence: CASGPGGPQYEQYF. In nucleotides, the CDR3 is TGTGCCAGCGGCCCGGGGGGGCCGCAGTACGAGCAGTACTTC.

The CDR3 sequence is CAWSGLAMNTGELFF. The CDR3 DNA reads as TGTGCCTGGAGTGGGTTGGCTATGAACACCGGGGAGCTGTTTTTT. The chain joins TRBV30 to TRBJ2-2; D is ambiguous. Germline values: CDR1 GTSNPN, CDR2 SVGIG (reference sequence). Trimming pared 1 base from V and 1 base from J, leaving 10 bases between. CDR3 length: 15 residues.